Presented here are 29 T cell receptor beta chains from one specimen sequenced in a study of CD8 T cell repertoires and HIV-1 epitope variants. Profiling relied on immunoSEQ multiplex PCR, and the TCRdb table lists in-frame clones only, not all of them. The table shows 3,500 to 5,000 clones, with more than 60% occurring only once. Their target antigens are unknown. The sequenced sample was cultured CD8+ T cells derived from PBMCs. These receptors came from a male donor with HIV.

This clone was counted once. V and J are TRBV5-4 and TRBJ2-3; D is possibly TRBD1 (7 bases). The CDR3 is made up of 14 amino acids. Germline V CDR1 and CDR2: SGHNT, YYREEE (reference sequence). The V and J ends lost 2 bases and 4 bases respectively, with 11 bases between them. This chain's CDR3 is CASSFGGGADTQYF. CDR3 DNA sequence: TGTGCCAGCAGCTTCGGAGGGGGCGCAGATACGCAGTATTTT.

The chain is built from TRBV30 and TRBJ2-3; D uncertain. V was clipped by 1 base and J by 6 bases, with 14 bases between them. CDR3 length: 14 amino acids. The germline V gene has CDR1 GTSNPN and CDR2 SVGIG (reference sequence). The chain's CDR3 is CAWSGEVVGDTQYF. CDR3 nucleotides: TGTGCCTGGAGTGGTGAGGTTGTTGGCGATACGCAGTATTTT.

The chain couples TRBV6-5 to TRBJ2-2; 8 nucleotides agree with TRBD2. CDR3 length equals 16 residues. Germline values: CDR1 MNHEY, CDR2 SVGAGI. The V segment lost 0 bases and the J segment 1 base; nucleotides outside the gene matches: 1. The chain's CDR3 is CASSYSAGGNTGELFF. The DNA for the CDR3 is TGTGCCAGCAGTTACTCGGCGGGGGGGAACACCGGGGAGCTGTTTTTT.

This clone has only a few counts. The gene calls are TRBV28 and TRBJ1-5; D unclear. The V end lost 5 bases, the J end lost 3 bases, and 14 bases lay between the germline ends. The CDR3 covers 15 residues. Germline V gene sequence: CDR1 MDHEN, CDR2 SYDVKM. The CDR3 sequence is CASSPDKDPNQPQHF. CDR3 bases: TGTGCCAGCAGTCCTGACAAAGACCCCAATCAGCCCCAGCATTTT.

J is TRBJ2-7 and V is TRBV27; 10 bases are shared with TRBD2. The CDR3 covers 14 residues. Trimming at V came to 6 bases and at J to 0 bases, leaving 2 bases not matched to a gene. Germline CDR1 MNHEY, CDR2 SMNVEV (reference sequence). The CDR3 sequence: CASSSSGSSYEQYF. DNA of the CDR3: TGTGCCAGCAGCTCTAGCGGGAGCTCCTACGAGCAGTACTTC.

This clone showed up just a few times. The CDR3 region has the DNA TGTGCCAGCTCACCCCCAAGTGAGGGAGGCTACGAGCAGTACTTC. It yields the protein CASSPPSEGGYEQYF. This rearrangement joins TRBV18 to TRBJ2-7; D may be TRBD2 (6 bases). The V and J ends lost 3 bases and 3 bases respectively, with 15 bases between them. Germline CDR1 and CDR2: KGHSH and LQKENI. The CDR3 spans 15 residues.

CDR3 amino acids: CASSGGGRTYGYTF. CDR3 DNA: TGTGCCAGCAGCGGGGGGGGCAGAACGTACGGCTACACCTTC. The V gene is TRBV9, the J gene TRBJ1-2, with a tentative D call TRBD1 (6 bases). Germline loops: CDR1 SGDLS, CDR2 YYNGEE. Between the trimmed V and J ends, which lost 3 bases and 8 bases, there was a span of 17 bases. The CDR3 is 14 amino acids.

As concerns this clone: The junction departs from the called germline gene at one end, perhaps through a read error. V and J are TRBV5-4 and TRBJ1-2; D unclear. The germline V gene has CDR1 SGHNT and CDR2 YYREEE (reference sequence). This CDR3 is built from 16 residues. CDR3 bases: TGCGCCAGCAGCCAAGATCCCGTCGAACTCGACTATGGCTACACCTTC. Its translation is CASSQDPVELDYGYTF.

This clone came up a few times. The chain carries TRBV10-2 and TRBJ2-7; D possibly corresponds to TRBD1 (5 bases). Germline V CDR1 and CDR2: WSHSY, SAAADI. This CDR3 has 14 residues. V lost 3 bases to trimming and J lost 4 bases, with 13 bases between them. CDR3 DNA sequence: TGCGCCAGCAGTGACTGGGGCAGGACGTACGAGCAGTACTTC. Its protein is CASSDWGRTYEQYF.

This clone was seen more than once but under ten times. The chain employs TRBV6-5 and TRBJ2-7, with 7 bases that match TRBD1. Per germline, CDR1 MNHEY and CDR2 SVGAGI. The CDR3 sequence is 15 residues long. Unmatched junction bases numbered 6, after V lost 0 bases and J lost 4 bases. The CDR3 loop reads CASSYSRTGGYEQYF. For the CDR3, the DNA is TGTGCCAGCAGTTACTCGAGGACAGGTGGTTACGAGCAGTACTTC.

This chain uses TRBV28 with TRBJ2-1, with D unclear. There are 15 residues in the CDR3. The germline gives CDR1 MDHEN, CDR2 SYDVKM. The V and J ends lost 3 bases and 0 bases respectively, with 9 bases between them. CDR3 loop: CASSFLGFSYNEQFF. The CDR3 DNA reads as TGTGCCAGCAGTTTTTTAGGCTTCTCCTACAATGAGCAGTTCTTC.

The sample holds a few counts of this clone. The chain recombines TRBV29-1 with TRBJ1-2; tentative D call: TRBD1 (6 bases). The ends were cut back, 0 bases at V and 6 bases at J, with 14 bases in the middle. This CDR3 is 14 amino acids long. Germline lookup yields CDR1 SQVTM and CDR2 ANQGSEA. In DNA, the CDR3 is TGCAGCGTTGAAGATATGGGGGGCGTGGATGGCTACACCTTC. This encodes CSVEDMGGVDGYTF. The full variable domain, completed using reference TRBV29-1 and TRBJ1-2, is SAVISQKPSRDICQRGTSLTIQCQVDSQVTMMFWYRQQPGQSLTLIATANQGSEATYESGFVIDKFPISRPNLTFSTLTVSNMSPEDSSIYLCSVEDMGGVDGYTFGSGTRLTVV.

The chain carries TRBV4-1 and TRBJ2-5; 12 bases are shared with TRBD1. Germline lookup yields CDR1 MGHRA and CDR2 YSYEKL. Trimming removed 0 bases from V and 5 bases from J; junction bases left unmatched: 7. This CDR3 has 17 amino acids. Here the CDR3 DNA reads TGCGCCAGCAGCCAAGAAGAGGGACAGGGGGCCTGGGAGACCCAGTACTTC. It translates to CASSQEEGQGAWETQYF.

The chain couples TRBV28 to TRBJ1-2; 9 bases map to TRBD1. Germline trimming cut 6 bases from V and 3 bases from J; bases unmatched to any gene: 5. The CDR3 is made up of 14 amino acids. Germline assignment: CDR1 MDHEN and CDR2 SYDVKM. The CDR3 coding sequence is TGTGCCAGCAGCCGACAGGGGGACTACTATGGCTACACCTTC. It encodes CASSRQGDYYGYTF.

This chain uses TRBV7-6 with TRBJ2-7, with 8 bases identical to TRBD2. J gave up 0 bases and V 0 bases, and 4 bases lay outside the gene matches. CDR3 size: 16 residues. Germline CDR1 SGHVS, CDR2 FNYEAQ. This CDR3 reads CASSLATSASSYEQYF. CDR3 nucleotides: TGTGCCAGCAGCTTAGCGACTAGCGCGAGCTCCTACGAGCAGTACTTC.

CDR3 nucleotides: TGTGCCAGCAAGGGGACAGCGAGCACAGATACGCAGTATTTT. It encodes CASKGTASTDTQYF. The J gene is TRBJ2-3, the V gene TRBV9; 7 bases are a match to TRBD1. J lost 0 bases, V lost 6 bases, and 4 bases had no gene match. Germline assignment: CDR1 SGDLS and CDR2 YYNGEE. The CDR3 runs to 14 residues.

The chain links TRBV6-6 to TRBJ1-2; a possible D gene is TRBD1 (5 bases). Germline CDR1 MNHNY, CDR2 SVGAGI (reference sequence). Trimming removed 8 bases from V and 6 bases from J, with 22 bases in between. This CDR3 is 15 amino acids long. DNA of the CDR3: TGTGCCAGCGGCGGGGACGGTGCCGAGTTGCATGGCTACACCTTC. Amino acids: CASGGDGAELHGYTF.

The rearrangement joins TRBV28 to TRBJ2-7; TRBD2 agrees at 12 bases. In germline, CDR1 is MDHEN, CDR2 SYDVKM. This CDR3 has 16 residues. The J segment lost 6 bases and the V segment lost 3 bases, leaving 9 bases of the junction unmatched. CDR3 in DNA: TGTGCCAGCAGTTTCAGCTGGGCTAGCGGGAGGGTCGAGCAGTACTTC. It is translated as CASSFSWASGRVEQYF. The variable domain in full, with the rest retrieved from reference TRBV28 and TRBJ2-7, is DVKVTQSSRYLVKRTGEKVFLECVQDMDHENMFWYRQDPGLGLRLIYFSYDVKMKEKGDIPEGYSVSREKKERFSLILESASTNQTSMYLCASSFSWASGRVEQYFGPGTRLTVT.

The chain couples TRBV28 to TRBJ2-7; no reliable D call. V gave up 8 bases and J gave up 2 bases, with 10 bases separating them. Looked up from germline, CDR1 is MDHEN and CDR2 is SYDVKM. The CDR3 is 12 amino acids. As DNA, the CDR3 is TGTGCCAGCCTCAGTGTGGCCTACGAGCAGTACTTC. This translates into CASLSVAYEQYF.

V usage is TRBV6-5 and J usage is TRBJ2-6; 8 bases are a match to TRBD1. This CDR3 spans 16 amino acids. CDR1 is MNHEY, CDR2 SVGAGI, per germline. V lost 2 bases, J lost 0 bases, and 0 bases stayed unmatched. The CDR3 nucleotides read TGTGCCAGCAGTTACACAGGGGGCTCTGGGGCCAACGTCCTGACTTTC. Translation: CASSYTGGSGANVLTF.

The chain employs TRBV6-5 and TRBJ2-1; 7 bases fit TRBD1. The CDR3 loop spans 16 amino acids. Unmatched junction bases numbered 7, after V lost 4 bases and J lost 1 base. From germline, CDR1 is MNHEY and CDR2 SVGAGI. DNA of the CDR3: TGTGCCAGCAGTTTATCACAGGGGATATCCTACAATGAGCAGTTCTTC. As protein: CASSLSQGISYNEQFF.

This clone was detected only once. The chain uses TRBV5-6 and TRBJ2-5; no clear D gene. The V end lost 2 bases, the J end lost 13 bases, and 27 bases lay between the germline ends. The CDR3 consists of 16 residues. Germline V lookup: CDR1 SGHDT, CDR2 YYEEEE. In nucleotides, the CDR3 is TGTGCCAGCAGCTTCTATGGCGGACCCGGAGCGTCTCTGCTGTACTTC. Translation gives CASSFYGGPGASLLYF.

The CDR3 loop is CASSSGLAGYFYEQYF. CDR3 sequence (DNA): TGTGCCAGCAGTTCAGGACTAGCGGGCTACTTCTACGAGCAGTACTTC. V usage is TRBV28 and J usage is TRBJ2-7; 11 bases are shared with TRBD2. The CDR3 covers 16 residues. In germline, CDR1 is MDHEN, CDR2 SYDVKM. The ends lost 4 bases at V and 3 bases at J; junction bases unmatched: 8.

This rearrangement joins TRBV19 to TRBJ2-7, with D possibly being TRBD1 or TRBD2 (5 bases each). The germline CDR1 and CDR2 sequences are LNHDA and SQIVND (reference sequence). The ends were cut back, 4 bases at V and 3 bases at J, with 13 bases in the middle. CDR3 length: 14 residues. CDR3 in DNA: TGTGCCAGTAGTACAGGGACCACCTACTACGAGCAGTACTTC. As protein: CASSTGTTYYEQYF.

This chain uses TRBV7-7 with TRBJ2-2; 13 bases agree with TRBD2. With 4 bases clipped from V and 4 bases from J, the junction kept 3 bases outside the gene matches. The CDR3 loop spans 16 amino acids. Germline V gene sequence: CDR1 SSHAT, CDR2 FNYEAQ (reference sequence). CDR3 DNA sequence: TGTGCCAGCAGCTCGGGACTAGCGGGGATCACCGGGGAGCTGTTTTTT. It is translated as CASSSGLAGITGELFF.

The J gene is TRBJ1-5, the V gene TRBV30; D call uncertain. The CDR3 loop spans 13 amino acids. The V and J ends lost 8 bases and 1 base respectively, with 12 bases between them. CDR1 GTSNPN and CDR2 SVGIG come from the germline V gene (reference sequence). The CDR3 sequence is CALRGLSNQPQHF. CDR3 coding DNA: TGTGCCCTTCGGGGTCTCAGCAATCAGCCCCAGCATTTT. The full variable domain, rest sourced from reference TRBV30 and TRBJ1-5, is SQTIHQWPATLVQPVGSPLSLECTVEGTSNPNLYWYRQAAGRGLQLLFYSVGIGQISSEVPQNLSASRPQDRQFILSSKKLLLSDSGFYLCALRGLSNQPQHFGDGTRLSIL.

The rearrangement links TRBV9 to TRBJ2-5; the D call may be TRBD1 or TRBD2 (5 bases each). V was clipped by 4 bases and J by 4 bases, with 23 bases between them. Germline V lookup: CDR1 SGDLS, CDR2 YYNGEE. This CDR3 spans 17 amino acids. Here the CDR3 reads CASSPPEGASSAETQYF. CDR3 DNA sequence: TGTGCCAGCAGCCCACCCGAAGGGGCTAGCAGTGCAGAGACCCAGTACTTC.

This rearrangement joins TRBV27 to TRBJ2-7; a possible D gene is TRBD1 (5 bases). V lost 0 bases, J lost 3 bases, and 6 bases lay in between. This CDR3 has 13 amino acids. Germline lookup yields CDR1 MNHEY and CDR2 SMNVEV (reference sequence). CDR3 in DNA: TGTGCCAGCAGTTTATCGCAGGGCTACGAGCAGTACTTC. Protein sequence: CASSLSQGYEQYF.

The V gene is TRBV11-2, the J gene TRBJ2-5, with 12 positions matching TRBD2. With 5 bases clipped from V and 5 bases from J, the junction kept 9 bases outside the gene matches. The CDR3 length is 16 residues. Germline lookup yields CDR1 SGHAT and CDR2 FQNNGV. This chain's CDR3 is CASSHWTSGMRETQYF. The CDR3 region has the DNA TGTGCCAGCAGCCATTGGACTAGCGGGATGCGGGAGACCCAGTACTTC.